This T cell receptor (beta chain) was profiled in a study of a mutant IDH1 vaccine in newly diagnosed glioma. As for time point: week 23, last vaccination. Alongside topical imiquimod, each dose of vaccine comprised 300 ug of mutant IDH1 20-mer peptide. Libraries were prepared by immunoSEQ multiplex PCR; TCRdb keeps only in-frame clonotypes and omits some of them. The sample consists of about 43,000 clones, about 88% of them appearing once. The trim removed 5 bases at V and 3 bases at J, leaving 7 bases unmatched. The CDR3 extends over 16 amino acids. Germline assignment: CDR1 SGHAT and CDR2 FQDESV (reference sequence). This clone was detected once. No antigen is known for it.

This sequence was found in a woman between 18 and 29 years old with glioma. Some clones in this sample may be carry-over from other donors' samples. The rearrangement joins TRBV11-1 to TRBJ2-2; 9 bases agree with TRBD1. The source material was PBMCs, sampled from a glioma patient whose treatment included an IDH1 peptide vaccine. Here the CDR3 reads CASSPYRGRDTGELFF. The CDR3 region has the DNA TGTGCCAGCAGCCCGTACAGGGGGCGCGACACCGGGGAGCTGTTTTTT.